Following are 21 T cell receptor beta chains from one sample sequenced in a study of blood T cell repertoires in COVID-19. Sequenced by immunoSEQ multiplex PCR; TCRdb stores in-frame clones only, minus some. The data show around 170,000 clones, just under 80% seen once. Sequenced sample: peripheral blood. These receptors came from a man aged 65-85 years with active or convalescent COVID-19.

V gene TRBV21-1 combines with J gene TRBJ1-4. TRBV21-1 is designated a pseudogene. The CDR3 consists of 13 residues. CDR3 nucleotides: TGTGCCAGCAGCCCGGGGAGTAATGAAAAACTGTTTTTT. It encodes CASSPGSNEKLFF.

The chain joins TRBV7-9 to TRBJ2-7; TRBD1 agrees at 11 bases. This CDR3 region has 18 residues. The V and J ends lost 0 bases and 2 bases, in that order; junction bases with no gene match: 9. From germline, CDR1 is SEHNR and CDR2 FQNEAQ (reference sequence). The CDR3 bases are TGTGCCAGCAGCTTAGCTCCGGGACAGGGGGTGAAAGCCTACGAGCAGTACTTC. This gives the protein CASSLAPGQGVKAYEQYF.

The CDR3 DNA follows: TGCGCCAGCAGCCAAGTGACCAGGGGAGATGAAGCTTTCTTT. Translated, it gives CASSQVTRGDEAFF. The V gene is TRBV4-3, the J gene TRBJ1-1; TRBD1 might be the D (6 bases). The CDR3 has 14 amino acids. Between the trimmed V and J ends, which lost 1 base and 7 bases, there was a span of 13 bases. From germline, CDR1 is LGHNA and CDR2 YSLEER.

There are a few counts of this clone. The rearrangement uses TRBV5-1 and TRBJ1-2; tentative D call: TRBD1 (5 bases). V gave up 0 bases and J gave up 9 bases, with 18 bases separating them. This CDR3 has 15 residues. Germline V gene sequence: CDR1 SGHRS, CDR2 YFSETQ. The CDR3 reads CASSLVSRETLSYTF. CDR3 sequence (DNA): TGCGCCAGCAGCTTGGTATCCAGGGAAACCCTTAGCTACACCTTC.

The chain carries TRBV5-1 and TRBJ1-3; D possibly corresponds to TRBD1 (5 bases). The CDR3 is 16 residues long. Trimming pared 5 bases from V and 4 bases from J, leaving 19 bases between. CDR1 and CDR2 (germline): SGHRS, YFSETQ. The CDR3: CASSFTSGSAGNTIYF. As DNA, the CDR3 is TGCGCCAGCAGTTTTACTTCAGGGTCGGCGGGAAACACCATATATTTT.

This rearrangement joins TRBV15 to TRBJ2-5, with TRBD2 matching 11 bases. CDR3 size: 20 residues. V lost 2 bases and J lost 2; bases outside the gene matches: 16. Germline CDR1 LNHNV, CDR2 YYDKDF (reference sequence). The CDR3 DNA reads TGTGCCACCAGCAGAACCATCGGGGTAGCGGGAGGGCCGGAACAAGAGACCCAGTACTTC. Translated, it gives CATSRTIGVAGGPEQETQYF.

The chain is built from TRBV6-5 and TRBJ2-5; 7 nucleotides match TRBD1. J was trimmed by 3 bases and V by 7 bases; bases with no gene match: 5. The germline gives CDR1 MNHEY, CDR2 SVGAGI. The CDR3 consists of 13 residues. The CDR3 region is CASNRGPEETQYF. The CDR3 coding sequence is TGTGCCAGCAACAGGGGTCCTGAAGAGACCCAGTACTTC.

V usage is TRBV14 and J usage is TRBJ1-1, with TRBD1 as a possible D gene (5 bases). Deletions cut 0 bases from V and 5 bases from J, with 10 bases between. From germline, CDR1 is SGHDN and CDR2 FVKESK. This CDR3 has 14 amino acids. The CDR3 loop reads CASSQDRVGTEAFF. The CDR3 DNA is TGTGCCAGCAGCCAAGACAGGGTAGGGACTGAAGCTTTCTTT.

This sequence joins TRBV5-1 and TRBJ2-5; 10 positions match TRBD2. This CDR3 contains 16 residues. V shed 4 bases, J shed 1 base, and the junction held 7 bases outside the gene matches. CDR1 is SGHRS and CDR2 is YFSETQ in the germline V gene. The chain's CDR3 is CASSVGLAVIQETQYF. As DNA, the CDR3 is TGCGCCAGCAGCGTAGGACTAGCGGTAATCCAAGAGACCCAGTACTTC.

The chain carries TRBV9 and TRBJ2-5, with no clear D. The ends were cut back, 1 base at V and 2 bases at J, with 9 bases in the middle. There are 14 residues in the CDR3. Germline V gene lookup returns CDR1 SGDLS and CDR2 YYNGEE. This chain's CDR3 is CASSVTDGQETQYF. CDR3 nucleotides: TGTGCCAGCAGCGTAACAGACGGACAAGAGACCCAGTACTTC.

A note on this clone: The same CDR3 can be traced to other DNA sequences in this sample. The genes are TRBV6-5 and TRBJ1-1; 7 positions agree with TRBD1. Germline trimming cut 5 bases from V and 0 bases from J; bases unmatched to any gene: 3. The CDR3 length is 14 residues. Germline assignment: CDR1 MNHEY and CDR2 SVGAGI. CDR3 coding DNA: TGTGCCAGCAGTAGCAGGGGGGTGAACACTGAAGCTTTCTTT. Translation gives CASSSRGVNTEAFF.

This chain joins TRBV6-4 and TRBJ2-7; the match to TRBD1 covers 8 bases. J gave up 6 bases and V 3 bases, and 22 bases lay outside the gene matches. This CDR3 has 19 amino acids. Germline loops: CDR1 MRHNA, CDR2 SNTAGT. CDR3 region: CASSEGRQGKLNGSGEQYF. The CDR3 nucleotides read TGTGCCAGCAGTGAAGGAAGACAGGGGAAGTTAAATGGTTCGGGCGAGCAGTACTTC.

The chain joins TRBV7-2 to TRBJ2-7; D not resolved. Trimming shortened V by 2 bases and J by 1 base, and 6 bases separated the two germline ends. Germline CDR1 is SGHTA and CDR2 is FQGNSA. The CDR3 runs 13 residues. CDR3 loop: CASSLSTSYEQYF. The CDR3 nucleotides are TGTGCCAGCAGCTTATCGACTTCCTACGAGCAGTACTTC. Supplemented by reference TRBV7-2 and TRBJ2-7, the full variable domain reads GAGVSQSPSNKVTEKGKDVELRCDPISGHTALYWYRQSLGQGLEFLIYFQGNSAPDKSGLPSDRFSAERTGGSVSTLTIQRTQQEDSAVYLCASSLSTSYEQYFGPGTRLTVT.

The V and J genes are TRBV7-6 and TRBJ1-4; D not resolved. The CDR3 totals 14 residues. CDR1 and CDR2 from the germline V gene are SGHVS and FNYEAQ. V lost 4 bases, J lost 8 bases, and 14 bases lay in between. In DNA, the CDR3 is TGTGCCAGCAGCTCACTCGGAGTGAACGAAAAACTGTTTTTT. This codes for CASSSLGVNEKLFF.

In DNA, the CDR3 is TGTGCCAGCTCACCTCAGCGGAGAGGAGATACGCAGTATTTT. It yields the protein CASSPQRRGDTQYF. The genes are TRBV18 and TRBJ2-3; possibly TRBD2 for D (5 bases). Trimming removed 3 bases at V and 5 bases at J, with 12 bases between. The CDR3 contains 14 residues. The germline V gene has CDR1 KGHSH and CDR2 LQKENI. Drawing the rest from reference TRBV18 and TRBJ2-3, the complete variable domain is NAGVMQNPRHLVRRRGQEARLRCSPMKGHSHVYWYRQLPEEGLKFMVYLQKENIIDESGMPKERFSAEFPKEGPSILRIQQVVRGDSAAYFCASSPQRRGDTQYFGPGTRLTVL.

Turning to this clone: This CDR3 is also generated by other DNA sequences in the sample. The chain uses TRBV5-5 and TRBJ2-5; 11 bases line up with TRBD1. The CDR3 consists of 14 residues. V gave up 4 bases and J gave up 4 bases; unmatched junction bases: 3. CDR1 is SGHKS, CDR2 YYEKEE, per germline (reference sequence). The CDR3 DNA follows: TGTGCCAGCAGCCTGGGGACAGGGGGAGAGACCCAGTACTTC. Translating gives CASSLGTGGETQYF.

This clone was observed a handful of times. CDR3 region: CASRASGTGGYGYTF. In nucleotides, the CDR3 is TGTGCCAGCAGGGCGTCCGGGACAGGCGGTTATGGCTACACCTTC. The V call is TRBV2, the J call TRBJ1-2, with 8 bases lining up with TRBD1. The CDR3 is 15 amino acids. Germline V gene lookup returns CDR1 SNHLY and CDR2 FYNNEI. Losses at the gene ends were 6 bases for V and 5 bases for J; bases not matched to a gene: 11. Variable domain in full (rest from reference TRBV2 and TRBJ1-2): EPEVTQTPSHQVTQMGQEVILRCVPISNHLYFYWYRQILGQKVEFLVSFYNNEISEKSEIFDDQFSVERPDGSNFTLKIRSTKLEDSAMYFCASRASGTGGYGYTFGSGTRLTVV.

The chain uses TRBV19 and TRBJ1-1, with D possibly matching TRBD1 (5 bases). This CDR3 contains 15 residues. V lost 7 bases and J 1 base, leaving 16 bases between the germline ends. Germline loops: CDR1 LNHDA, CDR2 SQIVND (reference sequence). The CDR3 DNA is TGTGCCAGTACCATCCCGGGAGGGGCGAACACTGAAGCTTTCTTT. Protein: CASTIPGGANTEAFF.

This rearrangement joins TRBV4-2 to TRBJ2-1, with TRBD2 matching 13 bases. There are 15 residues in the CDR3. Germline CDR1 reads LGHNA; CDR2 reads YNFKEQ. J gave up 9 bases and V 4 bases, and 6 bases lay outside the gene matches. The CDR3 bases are TGTGCCAGCAGCCTCCGGACTAGCGGGGGAGGTGAGCAGTTCTTC. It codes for CASSLRTSGGGEQFF.

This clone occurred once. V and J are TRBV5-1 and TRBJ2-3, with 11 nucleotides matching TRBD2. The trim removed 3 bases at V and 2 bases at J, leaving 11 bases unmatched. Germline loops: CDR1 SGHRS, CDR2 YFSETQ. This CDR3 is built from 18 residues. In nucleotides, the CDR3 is TGCGCCAGCAGCTATGGGACTAGCGGCATTCCTTACACAGATACGCAGTATTTT. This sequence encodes CASSYGTSGIPYTDTQYF.

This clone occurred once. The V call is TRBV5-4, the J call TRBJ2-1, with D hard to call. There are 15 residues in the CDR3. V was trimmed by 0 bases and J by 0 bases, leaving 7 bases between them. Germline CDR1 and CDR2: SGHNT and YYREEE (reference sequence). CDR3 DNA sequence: TGTGCCAGCAGCTTGGGTCCCAGCTCCTACAATGAGCAGTTCTTC. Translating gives CASSLGPSSYNEQFF.